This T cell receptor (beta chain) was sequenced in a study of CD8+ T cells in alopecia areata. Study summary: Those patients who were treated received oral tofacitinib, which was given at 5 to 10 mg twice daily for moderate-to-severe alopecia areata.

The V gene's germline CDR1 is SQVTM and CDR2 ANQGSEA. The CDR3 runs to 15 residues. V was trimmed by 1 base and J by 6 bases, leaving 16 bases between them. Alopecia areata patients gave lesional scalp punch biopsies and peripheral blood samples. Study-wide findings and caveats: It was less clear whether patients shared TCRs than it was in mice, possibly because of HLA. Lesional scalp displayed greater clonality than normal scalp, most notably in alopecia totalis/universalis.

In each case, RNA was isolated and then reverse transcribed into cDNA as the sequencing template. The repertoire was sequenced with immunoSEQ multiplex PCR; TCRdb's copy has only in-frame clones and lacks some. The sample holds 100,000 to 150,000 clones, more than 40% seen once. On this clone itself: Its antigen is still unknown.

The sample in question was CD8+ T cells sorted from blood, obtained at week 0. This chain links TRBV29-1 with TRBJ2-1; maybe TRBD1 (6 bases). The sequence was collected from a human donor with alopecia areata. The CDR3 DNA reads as TGCAGCGTTGAAGGTCGACAGGTAGTTGCCAATGAGCAGTTCTTC. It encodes CSVEGRQVVANEQFF.